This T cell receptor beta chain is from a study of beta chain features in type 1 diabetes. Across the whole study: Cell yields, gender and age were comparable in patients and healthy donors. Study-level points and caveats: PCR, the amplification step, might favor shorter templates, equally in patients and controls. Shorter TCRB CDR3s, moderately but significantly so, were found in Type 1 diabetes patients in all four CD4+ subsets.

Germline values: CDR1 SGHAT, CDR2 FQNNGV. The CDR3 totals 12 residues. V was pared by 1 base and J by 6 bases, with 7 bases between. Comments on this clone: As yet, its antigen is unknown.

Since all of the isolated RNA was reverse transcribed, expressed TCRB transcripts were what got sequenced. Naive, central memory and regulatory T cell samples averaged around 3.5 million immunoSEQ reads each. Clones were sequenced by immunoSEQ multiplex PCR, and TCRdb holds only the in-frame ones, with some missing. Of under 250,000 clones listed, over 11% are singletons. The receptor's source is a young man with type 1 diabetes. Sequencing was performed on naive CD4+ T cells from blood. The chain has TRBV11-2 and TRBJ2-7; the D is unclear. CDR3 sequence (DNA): TGTGCCAGCAGCTTAGTTCCGGGCGAGCAGTACTTC. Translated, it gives CASSLVPGEQYF. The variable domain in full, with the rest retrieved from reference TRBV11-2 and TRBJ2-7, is EAGVAQSPRYKIIEKRQSVAFWCNPISGHATLYWYQQILGQGPKLLIQFQNNGVVDDSQLPKDRFSAERLKGVDSTLKIQPAKLEDSAVYLCASSLVPGEQYFGPGTRLTVT.